Listed here is a single TCR beta chain. This specimen comes from a study of T cells in Graves' hyperthyroidism and ophthalmopathy. RNA transcripts yielded amplified TCR beta CDR3 regions. With the HTBI primer set, the TCR CDR3 went through a first round of RT-PCR. TCRdb recomputed calls from the multiplex PCR reads with MiXCR, one row per CDR3 protein. The sample contains approximately 530,000 distinct CDR3 sequences, around 15% of which appear only once. Patients were excluded because of uncontrolled infection, other autoimmune disease, pregnancy or lactation. The diagnoses drew upon clinical symptoms, serum thyroxine and TRAb, thyroid ultrasound and orbital computed tomography. The PBMCs had their origin in 7.5 to 10 ml of fresh peripheral blood. The germline CDR1 and CDR2 sequences are MNHEY and SVGEGT. J lost 0 bases, V lost 2 bases, and 17 bases had no gene match. This CDR3 contains 23 residues.

Sequenced material: blood. V usage is TRBV6-2 or TRBV6-3 and J usage is TRBJ2-1; TRBD2 agrees at 15 bases. The origin of this receptor is a woman between 18 and 29 years old with Graves' hyperthyroidism. This chain's CDR3 is CASSYSHRTSGRAFLSSYNEQFF. CDR3 nucleotide sequence: TGTGCCAGCAGTTACAGCCATCGGACTAGCGGGAGGGCCTTTCTTAGCTCCTACAATGAGCAGTTCTTC.